This record covers a single TCR beta chain. Profiled with immunoSEQ multiplex PCR; TCRdb holds only in-frame clones, not every one. The table lists 90,000 to 130,000 clones, roughly 85% of them singletons. This specimen comes from a study of blood T cell repertoires in COVID-19. The V gene's germline CDR1 is SGHTA and CDR2 FQGNSA. V was cut by 0 bases and J by 2 bases, with 10 bases left in between. This CDR3 is 15 amino acids long. Sequenced material: peripheral blood. The TCR comes from a human donor in a cohort sampled during active COVID-19. The chain combines TRBV7-2 with TRBJ1-1; tentative D call: TRBD1 (6 bases). The CDR3 reads CASSLALGGNTEAFF. CDR3 nucleotides: TGTGCCAGCAGCTTAGCCCTAGGGGGAAACACTGAAGCTTTCTTT.